Below, 10 T cell receptor beta chains from the same sample are listed, as sequenced in a study of blood T cells in healthy people across ages. A second PCR, run for about 7 to 12 cycles, used a sample-barcoded 5' primer plus a J-beta primer mix. A single record per CDR3 protein comes from TCRdb applying MiXCR to the 5' RACE reads. The table includes 800,000 or so distinct CDR3 sequences, around 62% detected once. Sequencing input: blood. Source of these receptors: a man aged 25-40 years in good health.

As DNA, the CDR3 is TGTGCCAGCAGCTTACCGGGGGGCCAAATAAACTATGGCTACACCTTC. Translating it yields CASSLPGGQINYGYTF. The rearrangement joins TRBV7-9 to TRBJ1-2; D might be TRBD1 (6 bases). In germline, CDR1 is SEHNR, CDR2 FQNEAQ (reference sequence). V was pared by 2 bases and J by 2 bases, with 15 bases between. The CDR3 length is 16 residues.

The chain uses TRBV12-3 or TRBV12-4 and TRBJ2-1; 9 bases map to TRBD2. J was trimmed by 9 bases and V by 9 bases; bases with no gene match: 9. The CDR3 sequence is 13 residues long. This CDR3 reads CASLAGLWGEQFF. DNA of the CDR3: TGTGCCAGTCTAGCGGGGTTGTGGGGTGAGCAGTTCTTC.

CDR3 protein: CASSPLGRREGGYTF. The CDR3 bases are TGTGCCAGCAGCCCCCTGGGGAGGAGGGAAGGGGGCTACACCTTC. This sequence joins TRBV11-2 and TRBJ1-2; the D is unclear. The CDR3 has 15 residues. Germline assignment: CDR1 SGHAT and CDR2 FQNNGV. The germline V and J ends were trimmed by 5 bases and 8 bases, with 21 bases remaining between them.

This chain joins TRBV3-1 and TRBJ2-4; D gene unclear. The J call may be wrong; the DNA end is better matched by TRBJ2-5. The CDR3 contains 13 residues. Per the germline V gene, CDR1 is LGHDT and CDR2 is YNNKEL (reference sequence). The CDR3 region is CASISPLEETQYF. CDR3 nucleotide sequence: TGTGCCAGCATAAGTCCCCTGGAGGAGACCCAGTACTTC.

In its sample, this clonotype was seen a few times. The chain joins TRBV4-3 to TRBJ2-7, with 10 bases matching TRBD1. From germline, CDR1 is LGHNA and CDR2 YSLEER. CDR3 length equals 15 residues. Losses at the gene ends were 4 bases for V and 2 bases for J; bases not matched to a gene: 5. CDR3 protein: CASSPGQGFPYEQYF. Here the CDR3 DNA reads TGCGCCAGCAGCCCGGGACAGGGGTTCCCCTACGAGCAGTACTTC.

The chain combines TRBV19 with TRBJ2-3; TRBD2 agrees at 7 bases. The length of the CDR3 is 14 residues. J lost 2 bases, V lost 7 bases, and 6 bases had no gene match. Germline V gene data show CDR1 as LNHDA and CDR2 as SQIVND (reference sequence). The CDR3 loop is CASKYGGTTDTQYF. The CDR3 DNA is TGTGCCAGTAAATACGGGGGGACCACAGATACGCAGTATTTT.

The gene calls are TRBV28 and TRBJ2-1; 7 bases align to TRBD2. Germline V gives CDR1 MDHEN, CDR2 SYDVKM. The CDR3 is 15 residues long. The V and J ends lost 5 bases and 4 bases, in that order; junction bases with no gene match: 8. The chain's CDR3 is CASSTTGTTYNEQFF. CDR3 DNA: TGTGCCAGCAGTACGACCGGGACTACGTACAATGAGCAGTTCTTC.

V gene TRBV12-3 or TRBV12-4 combines with J gene TRBJ2-3, with D unclear. V shed 8 bases and J shed 6 bases, with 9 bases lying between them. The CDR3 length is 11 residues. CDR3 DNA sequence: TGTGCCAGCCCGATTTGGGATACGCAGTATTTT. Translation: CASPIWDTQYF.

This clonotype was counted a few times. The rearrangement joins TRBV25-1 to TRBJ2-5, with D hard to call. The J call may be faulty, since TRBJ2-7 better matches the DNA end. This CDR3 region has 13 residues. Germline V gene sequence: CDR1 MGHDK, CDR2 SYGVNS. The CDR3 DNA reads TGTGCCAGCAGTGAATATACGACTGACGAGCAGTACTTC. It specifies CASSEYTTDEQYF.

V and J are TRBV7-2 and TRBJ2-1; no clear D gene. There are 11 residues in the CDR3. From germline, CDR1 is SGHTA and CDR2 FQGNSA. Trimming left V 8 bases short and J 10 bases short, with 12 bases between. The CDR3 nucleotides read TGTGCCAGCGGCCCCACATGGGAGCAGTTCTTC. Its translation is CASGPTWEQFF.